Each of the 30 T cell receptor beta chains below was sequenced from the same sample in a study of T cell responses to AZD1222 COVID-19 vaccine. The data were produced by immunoSEQ multiplex PCR, yet TCRdb's version contains in-frame clones alone and is incomplete. The profile shows around 100,000 clones, 86% of them singletons. The sample was peripheral blood, taken on day 0 of AZD1222 vaccination. Receptors were obtained from an adult in good health.

This clone was recorded once. CDR3 protein: CASSSRAGTFTDTQYF. In DNA form, the CDR3 reads TGTGCCAGCAGCTCACGAGCGGGTACCTTCACAGATACGCAGTATTTT. V is TRBV5-4 and J is TRBJ2-3; D may be TRBD2 (6 bases). Germline CDR1 reads SGHNT; CDR2 reads YYREEE (reference sequence). V was cut by 3 bases and J by 2 bases, with 16 bases left in between. The CDR3 has 16 residues. The variable domain in full, with the rest retrieved from reference TRBV5-4 and TRBJ2-3, is ETGVTQSPTHLIKTRGQQVTLRCSSQSGHNTVSWYQQALGQGPQFIFQYYREEENGRGNFPPRFSGLQFPNYSSELNVNALELDDSALYLCASSSRAGTFTDTQYFGPGTRLTVL.

This clone was observed once. CDR3 amino acids: CASSPSGKYEQYF. Written as DNA, the CDR3 is TGCGCCAGCAGCCCTAGCGGGAAGTACGAGCAGTACTTC. The V gene is TRBV4-3, the J gene TRBJ2-7, with 9 bases lining up with TRBD2. CDR1 is LGHNA and CDR2 is YSLEER in the germline V gene. The CDR3 runs to 13 residues. Trimming took 4 bases from V and 4 from J; bases not matched to a gene: 2.

This clone was observed a handful of times. This sequence joins TRBV27 and TRBJ2-2; the match to TRBD2 covers 7 bases. The junction had 3 bases not matched to a gene; V was cut back by 0 bases and J by 5 bases. Germline values: CDR1 MNHEY, CDR2 SMNVEV (reference sequence). The CDR3 length is 15 residues. CDR3 sequence: CASSLSWGGTGELFF. DNA of the CDR3: TGTGCCAGCAGTTTATCTTGGGGGGGGACCGGGGAGCTGTTTTTT.

This sequence joins TRBV7-9 and TRBJ1-1; D is uncertain. The germline gives CDR1 SEHNR, CDR2 FQNEAQ (reference sequence). Trimming removed 3 bases from V and 5 bases from J, with 13 bases in between. This CDR3 spans 14 amino acids. The CDR3 protein is CASSLGVGLTEAFF. The CDR3 DNA sequence: TGTGCCAGCAGCTTGGGCGTAGGTCTAACTGAAGCTTTCTTT.

The chain combines TRBV10-3 with TRBJ1-4; D may be TRBD1 (6 bases). With 4 bases removed from V and 0 bases from J, the gap between germline ends came to 21 bases. CDR1 is ENHRY, CDR2 SYGVKD, per germline. This CDR3 region has 19 residues. In DNA form, the CDR3 reads TGTGCCATCAGTGGAACTAGGCGGGGGCCTGAATCAACTAATGAAAAACTGTTTTTT. This codes for CAISGTRRGPESTNEKLFF.

The gene calls are TRBV5-8 and TRBJ1-1; D unresolved. In germline, CDR1 is SGHTS, CDR2 YDEGEE. The CDR3 runs to 14 residues. V was trimmed by 0 bases and J by 0 bases, leaving 6 bases between them. CDR3 amino acids: CASSLGQMNTEAFF. DNA of the CDR3: TGTGCCAGCAGCTTGGGGCAGATGAACACTGAAGCTTTCTTT.

This sequence joins TRBV7-9 and TRBJ1-2; 7 bases match TRBD1. V lost 5 bases, J lost 8 bases, and 11 bases stayed unmatched. Germline V CDR1 and CDR2: SEHNR, FQNEAQ (reference sequence). The CDR3 totals 14 residues. CDR3 nucleotides: TGTGCCAGCAGCCCGGGACAGAACTTAGGCGGCTACACCTTC. The encoded protein is CASSPGQNLGGYTF.

J is TRBJ1-1 and V is TRBV28, with 11 bases matching TRBD1. This CDR3 contains 15 residues. With V trimmed by 8 bases and J by 7 bases, 12 bases remained unmatched. The germline gives CDR1 MDHEN, CDR2 SYDVKM. The CDR3 here is CASRSWTGGRGEAFF. The CDR3 coding sequence is TGTGCCAGCCGCTCTTGGACAGGGGGCAGGGGTGAAGCTTTCTTT. The whole variable domain, filled in from reference TRBV28 and TRBJ1-1, reads DVKVTQSSRYLVKRTGEKVFLECVQDMDHENMFWYRQDPGLGLRLIYFSYDVKMKEKGDIPEGYSVSREKKERFSLILESASTNQTSMYLCASRSWTGGRGEAFFGQGTRLTVV.

The V and J genes are TRBV28 and TRBJ1-4; D possibly corresponds to TRBD1 (6 bases). Germline V gene lookup returns CDR1 MDHEN and CDR2 SYDVKM. CDR3 length: 16 amino acids. Trimming removed 5 bases from V and 7 bases from J, with 20 bases in between. The CDR3 loop is CASSQDPQGRAEKLFF. The CDR3 DNA reads as TGTGCCAGCAGTCAGGACCCACAGGGACGGGCTGAAAAACTGTTTTTT.

This clone was detected once. The V and J genes are TRBV5-5 and TRBJ2-7; D ambiguous. The CDR3 consists of 15 residues. V gave up 5 bases and J gave up 5 bases, with 20 bases separating them. The germline V gene encodes CDR1 SGHKS and CDR2 YYEKEE (reference sequence). This CDR3 is CASSSTARGAHEQYF. CDR3 nucleotide sequence: TGTGCCAGCAGTTCGACGGCACGAGGAGCCCACGAGCAGTACTTC.

This clone has ten or more counts. V usage is TRBV4-1 and J usage is TRBJ2-7, with 9 bases fitting TRBD2. The CDR3 consists of 16 residues. V trimming: 1 base; J trimming: 3 bases; junction bases outside the gene matches: 7. Germline V gene lookup returns CDR1 MGHRA and CDR2 YSYEKL. CDR3 region: CASSQGGSGRNYEQYF. The CDR3 nucleotides are TGCGCCAGCAGCCAAGGGGGGAGCGGGAGGAACTACGAGCAGTACTTC.

V usage is TRBV25-1 and J usage is TRBJ2-7; tentatively, D is TRBD2 (6 bases). This CDR3 spans 15 amino acids. CDR1 and CDR2 from the germline V gene are MGHDK and SYGVNS. Trimming removed 5 bases from V and 0 bases from J, with 14 bases in between. CDR3 coding DNA: TGTGCCAGCAGTATTCGGGACTCTGGCTCCTACGAGCAGTACTTC. The encoded protein is CASSIRDSGSYEQYF.

This chain links TRBV7-2 with TRBJ2-7, with TRBD2 matching over 9 bases. With V trimmed by 1 base and J by 6 bases, 13 bases remained unmatched. CDR1 and CDR2 from the germline V gene are SGHTA and FQGNSA. The CDR3 loop spans 17 amino acids. CDR3 coding DNA: TGTGCCAGCAGCTTAGTAGGCCTAGCGGGATCATCTACCGAGCAGTACTTC. This gives the protein CASSLVGLAGSSTEQYF.

J is TRBJ1-1 and V is TRBV5-6; weak D call: TRBD1 (5 bases). CDR3 length: 15 amino acids. Germline V lookup: CDR1 SGHDT, CDR2 YYEEEE. The V gene lost 4 bases and the J gene lost 3 bases, with 16 bases spanning the gap. The CDR3 DNA sequence: TGTGCCAGCAGCCCGACCTGGGGCAGGGACACTGAAGCTTTCTTT. Translating it yields CASSPTWGRDTEAFF.

J is TRBJ2-3 and V is TRBV7-3; D gene unclear. The CDR3 spans 15 residues. Trimming cost V 3 bases and J 1 base, with 11 bases left between them. Looked up from germline, CDR1 is SGHTA and CDR2 is FQGTGA. CDR3 in DNA: TGTGCCAGCAGCTTGAGTAGCACCCGCACAGATACGCAGTATTTT. Translating gives CASSLSSTRTDTQYF.

The J gene is TRBJ2-1, the V gene TRBV18, with 15 bases aligning to TRBD2. After removal of 2 bases from V and 4 bases from J, the junction contained 0 bases not matched to a gene. Germline-derived CDR1 and CDR2 are KGHSH and LQKENI. The CDR3 sequence is 16 residues long. This chain's CDR3 is CASSPGTSGGYNEQFF. Written as DNA, the CDR3 is TGTGCCAGCTCACCAGGGACTAGCGGGGGGTACAATGAGCAGTTCTTC.

The chain employs TRBV19 and TRBJ2-7, with 10 bases aligning to TRBD2. V trimming: 2 bases; J trimming: 7 bases; junction bases outside the gene matches: 5. From germline, CDR1 is LNHDA and CDR2 SQIVND (reference sequence). This CDR3 has 14 amino acids. CDR3 sequence: CASSILAGVEEQYF. The CDR3 DNA reads TGTGCCAGTAGTATACTAGCGGGAGTGGAAGAGCAGTACTTC.

The CDR3 DNA reads as TGTGCCAGCAGTCGCAAAGGGACAGGGGAGGTCTATGGCTACACCTTC. Amino acids: CASSRKGTGEVYGYTF. J is TRBJ1-2 and V is TRBV27, with 10 nucleotides matching TRBD1. CDR1 is MNHEY, CDR2 SMNVEV, per germline (reference sequence). The ends lost 5 bases at V and 4 bases at J; junction bases unmatched: 10. The CDR3 consists of 16 residues.

A few counts support this clone. The chain joins TRBV18 to TRBJ1-1; the D is unclear. This CDR3 is 13 amino acids long. The germline gives CDR1 KGHSH, CDR2 LQKENI. The V and J ends lost 2 bases and 3 bases respectively, with 7 bases between them. Here the CDR3 DNA reads TGTGCCAGCTCACCAATTGGGGACACTGAAGCTTTCTTT. Protein: CASSPIGDTEAFF.

The chain joins TRBV9 to TRBJ1-2; 7 bases are shared with TRBD1. CDR1 is SGDLS, CDR2 YYNGEE, per germline. The CDR3 has 15 residues. The V gene end was trimmed by 3 bases and the J gene end by 6 bases; junction bases not matched to a gene: 11. The CDR3, as DNA: TGTGCCAGCAGCGCCGGGGACAGAGGCTTGCATGGCTACACCTTC. Encoded protein: CASSAGDRGLHGYTF.

This clone is judged medium-sized (0.01 to 0.1%). The chain links TRBV19 to TRBJ1-2, with TRBD1 matching 10 bases. V trimming: 6 bases; J trimming: 12 bases; junction bases outside the gene matches: 10. CDR1 and CDR2 from the germline V gene are LNHDA and SQIVND (reference sequence). The length of the CDR3 is 13 residues. The CDR3 bases are TGTGCCAGTAGATCGGGACAGGGGAGGATGGACACCTTC. Its protein is CASRSGQGRMDTF.

The chain has TRBV7-9 and TRBJ1-3; 8 bases are shared with TRBD1. J was trimmed by 0 bases and V by 5 bases; bases with no gene match: 15. CDR1 and CDR2 (germline): SEHNR, FQNEAQ (reference sequence). CDR3 length equals 19 residues. As DNA, the CDR3 is TGTGCCAGCAGCCTCGGGACAGGTCCCGCATTATTCTCTGGAAACACCATATATTTT. Residues: CASSLGTGPALFSGNTIYF.

V and J are TRBV5-6 and TRBJ1-2, with D perhaps matching TRBD1 (5 bases). CDR1 and CDR2 from the germline V gene are SGHDT and YYEEEE. V gave up 6 bases and J gave up 1 base, with 16 bases separating them. The CDR3 is 15 residues long. The CDR3 protein is CASNRAGYRNYGYTF. The CDR3 coding sequence is TGTGCCAGCAACCGGGCAGGGTACCGTAACTATGGCTACACCTTC. The full variable domain, completed using reference TRBV5-6 and TRBJ1-2, is DAGVTQSPTHLIKTRGQQVTLRCSPKSGHDTVSWYQQALGQGPQFIFQYYEEEERQRGNFPDRFSGHQFPNYSSELNVNALLLGDSALYLCASNRAGYRNYGYTFGSGTRLTVV.

This chain uses TRBV7-2 with TRBJ2-1, with 9 positions matching TRBD2. The CDR3 runs to 16 residues. The V gene end was trimmed by 7 bases and the J gene end by 0 bases; junction bases not matched to a gene: 7. Germline loops: CDR1 SGHTA, CDR2 FQGNSA. CDR3 nucleotides: TGTGCCAGCACCCTGGCGGGGGGGAGCTCCTACAATGAGCAGTTCTTC. The encoded protein is CASTLAGGSSYNEQFF.

This sequence joins TRBV7-2 and TRBJ2-2; D unclear. The CDR3 contains 13 residues. Germline V CDR1 and CDR2: SGHTA, FQGNSA. Trimming pared 0 bases from V and 6 bases from J, leaving 5 bases between. CDR3 amino acids: CASSLAQPGELFF. The CDR3 DNA follows: TGTGCCAGCAGCTTAGCCCAGCCCGGGGAGCTGTTTTTT.

The V and J genes are TRBV18 and TRBJ1-2; TRBD1 is a possible D gene (5 bases). Germline CDR1 is KGHSH and CDR2 is LQKENI. There are 15 residues in the CDR3. V was shortened by 3 bases and J by 2 bases, with 13 bases between the two germline ends. The CDR3 protein is CASSPGVRGNYGYTF. As DNA, the CDR3 is TGTGCCAGCTCACCTGGTGTGAGGGGAAACTATGGCTACACCTTC.

In its sample, this clone was seen a few times. The chain couples TRBV28 to TRBJ1-5; tentative D call: TRBD1 (5 bases). The CDR3 extends over 16 amino acids. Germline-derived CDR1 and CDR2 are MDHEN and SYDVKM. The V end was cut by 2 bases, the J end by 2 bases, with 13 bases between. The CDR3 is CASSLGAGGGNQPQHF. The CDR3 coding sequence is TGTGCCAGCAGTTTAGGGGCGGGAGGCGGCAATCAGCCCCAGCATTTT.

V and J are TRBV9 and TRBJ2-7; the D gene is possibly TRBD1 (6 bases). This CDR3 comprises 15 residues. Germline V gene data show CDR1 as SGDLS and CDR2 as YYNGEE. V was pared by 0 bases and J by 3 bases, with 13 bases between. CDR3 sequence (DNA): TGTGCCAGCAGCGTAGAGGAGGACAGCTACTACGAGCAGTACTTC. It is translated as CASSVEEDSYYEQYF.

This chain connects TRBV5-1 to TRBJ1-1; possibly TRBD1 for D (6 bases). V was pared by 5 bases and J by 3 bases, with 11 bases between. Germline V CDR1 and CDR2: SGHRS, YFSETQ. The CDR3 spans 13 residues. The CDR3 here is CASRRQVDTEAFF. DNA of the CDR3: TGCGCCAGCAGGCGACAGGTGGACACTGAAGCTTTCTTT.

The chain is built from TRBV30 and TRBJ2-5; D is perhaps TRBD1 (6 bases). Trimming pared 0 bases from V and 2 bases from J, leaving 13 bases between. Germline assignment: CDR1 GTSNPN and CDR2 SVGIG (reference sequence). The CDR3 is made up of 15 amino acids. The CDR3 DNA reads as TGTGCCTGGAGTGTAGGGGGACGACAACAAGAGACCCAGTACTTC. It yields the protein CAWSVGGRQQETQYF.